The rows below give T cell receptor beta chains drawn from one sample of a study of blood T cell repertoires in COVID-19. Profiling relied on immunoSEQ multiplex PCR, and the TCRdb table lists in-frame clones only, not all of them. The data hold under 200,000 clones, with more than 75% observed a single time. The sequenced material came from peripheral blood. Receptors originate from a woman aged 50 to 65 with COVID-19, enrolled during active disease. The CDR3 runs from the conserved cysteine through the conserved F or W. A D gene is named only where the DNA matches it firmly. For some rows the clone size is stated as once, few or many, or as a class when expanded; others skip it.

D,J,V,size,CDR3,DNA
TRBD2,TRBJ2-3,TRBV6-4,-,CASRSSGGATDTQYF,TGTGCCAGCAGATCTAGCGGGGGGGCCACAGATACGCAGTATTTT
TRBD1,TRBJ2-2,TRBV6-2/TRBV6-3,-,CASSRQGANTGELFF,TGTGCCAGCAGCAGACAGGGGGCGAACACCGGGGAGCTGTTTTTT
TRBD1,TRBJ2-1,TRBV5-1,-,CASSLMMTGFYNEQFF,TGCGCCAGCAGCTTGATGATGACAGGGTTCTACAATGAGCAGTTCTTC
TRBD2,TRBJ2-3,TRBV2,-,CASSEGGPSGIDTQYF,TGTGCCAGCAGTGAAGGAGGGCCTAGCGGAATTGATACGCAGTATTTT
-,TRBJ1-2,TRBV7-2,-,CASSNPQNYGYTF,TGTGCCAGCAGCAACCCACAGAACTATGGCTACACCTTC
TRBD1,TRBJ2-2,TRBV4-1,-,CASTRTGGGPGELFF,TGCGCCAGCACTAGGACAGGGGGAGGTCCCGGGGAGCTGTTTTTT
-,TRBJ1-5,TRBV7-2,-,CASSFGVNQPQHF,TGTGCCAGCAGCTTCGGTGTCAATCAGCCCCAGCATTTT
TRBD1,TRBJ1-1,TRBV10-2,-,CASSEFSAGGLNTEAFF,TGCGCCAGCAGTGAGTTTTCGGCAGGGGGTTTGAACACTGAAGCTTTCTTT
-,TRBJ1-6,TRBV6-5,once,CASTSSQASPLHF,TGTGCCAGCACCTCTTCACAGGCTTCACCCCTCCACTTT
TRBD1,TRBJ2-2,TRBV27,-,CASSTGQGVFTGELFF,TGTGCCAGCAGCACCGGACAGGGGGTGTTCACCGGGGAGCTGTTTTTT
TRBD2,TRBJ2-5,TRBV4-1,-,CASSQIAGAGETQYF,TGCGCCAGCAGCCAAATAGCGGGGGCAGGGGAGACCCAGTACTTC
-,TRBJ2-2,TRBV18,-,CASSPATRTVGELFF,TGTGCCAGCTCACCGGCCACTAGAACTGTCGGGGAGCTGTTTTTT
TRBD2,TRBJ2-5,TRBV7-3,once,CASSPGGAGETQYF,TGTGCCAGCAGCCCCGGGGGGGCGGGCGAGACCCAGTACTTC
TRBD1,TRBJ2-7,TRBV4-1,-,CASSIGTGGSYEQYF,TGCGCCAGCAGCATCGGGACAGGGGGCTCCTACGAGCAGTACTTC
-,TRBJ2-7,TRBV15,-,CATSRGRESEQYF,TGTGCCACCAGCAGAGGCAGGGAATCCGAGCAGTACTTC
TRBD1,TRBJ1-2,TRBV6-4,-,CASGPEGAKTYGYTF,TGTGCCAGCGGTCCCGAGGGGGCAAAGACCTATGGCTACACCTTC
TRBD1,TRBJ1-6,TRBV6-5,-,CASSPRAGGNSPLHF,TGTGCCAGCAGTCCACGAGCAGGGGGCAATTCACCCCTCCACTTT
TRBD1,TRBJ2-7,TRBV7-9,-,CASSPSWTGETYEQYF,TGTGCCAGCAGCCCCAGTTGGACAGGTGAAACCTACGAGCAGTACTTC
-,TRBJ1-1,TRBV6-1,few,CASRTDLNTEAFF,TGTGCCAGCAGGACAGATCTGAACACTGAAGCTTTCTTT
-,TRBJ1-6,TRBV10-3,-,CAIRQVGDSPLHF,TGTGCCATCAGGCAGGTGGGCGATTCACCCCTCCACTTT
-,TRBJ1-1,TRBV4-1,-,CASSPRQSGVAEAFF,TGCGCCAGCAGCCCGAGACAAAGCGGGGTAGCTGAAGCTTTCTTT
TRBD2,TRBJ2-2,TRBV5-1,-,CASSLRLAGTGELFF,TGCGCCAGCAGCTTGAGGCTAGCGGGCACCGGGGAGCTGTTTTTT
TRBD1,TRBJ2-2,TRBV5-1,few,CASRSQDRGPGELFF,TGCGCCAGCAGGTCCCAAGACAGGGGCCCCGGGGAGCTGTTTTTT
-,TRBJ2-1,TRBV24-1,-,CATSDYTGQVSNEQFF,TGTGCCACCAGTGACTATACGGGACAAGTGAGCAATGAGCAGTTCTTC
TRBD1,TRBJ1-2,TRBV14,-,CASSQDPGGVYGYTF,TGTGCCAGCAGCCAAGATCCAGGGGGAGTCTATGGCTACACCTTC
TRBD1,TRBJ2-1,TRBV30,-,CALDRARRNEQFF,TGTGCCTTGGACAGGGCAAGAAGGAATGAGCAGTTCTTC
-,TRBJ1-4,TRBV6-2/TRBV6-3,once,CASSKKKTGYREKLFF,TGTGCCAGCAGTAAGAAGAAAACAGGGTATCGGGAAAAACTGTTTTTT
TRBD2,TRBJ2-3,TRBV6-5,-,CASSKLGTSKDTQYF,TGTGCCAGCAGCAAACTTGGGACTAGCAAAGATACGCAGTATTTT
-,TRBJ1-6,TRBV30,-,CAWRTVSSYNSPLHF,TGTGCCTGGCGGACAGTGAGCTCCTATAATTCACCCCTCCACTTT
-,TRBJ1-5,TRBV4-1,many,CASRRQLESWPQHF,TGCGCCAGCAGGAGACAGCTAGAATCATGGCCCCAGCATTTT
TRBD1,TRBJ2-6,TRBV19,-,CASRARDRAAGANVLTF,TGTGCCAGTAGGGCCCGGGACAGGGCAGCTGGGGCCAACGTCCTGACTTTC
-,TRBJ2-5,TRBV29-1,-,CSVEPEVGETQYF,TGCAGCGTTGAACCGGAGGTGGGGGAGACCCAGTACTTC
TRBD1,TRBJ1-1,TRBV6-5,once,CASRTGILYTEAFF,TGTGCCAGCAGGACAGGGATACTGTACACTGAAGCTTTCTTT
TRBD1,TRBJ1-5,TRBV19,-,CASSIRQGQPQHF,TGTGCCAGTAGTATCCGACAGGGTCAGCCCCAGCATTTT
-,TRBJ1-2,TRBV6-2/TRBV6-3,-,CASSYRPTGLHGYTF,TGTGCCAGCAGTTACAGGCCTACAGGTCTCCATGGCTACACCTTC
TRBD1,TRBJ1-5,TRBV6-5,-,CASRLGTGSNQPQHF,TGTGCCAGCAGGTTGGGGACAGGGAGCAATCAGCCCCAGCATTTT
TRBD1,TRBJ2-7,TRBV5-6,-,CASSLTGGDEQYF,TGTGCCAGCAGCTTGACAGGGGGAGACGAGCAGTACTTC
-,TRBJ1-6,TRBV9,few,CASSVGGRDNSPLHF,TGTGCCAGCAGCGTAGGGGGGCGAGATAATTCACCCCTCCACTTT
-,TRBJ1-1,TRBV2,-,CASMRAQHEAFF,TGTGCCAGCATGAGGGCTCAGCATGAAGCTTTCTTT
-,TRBJ2-5,TRBV7-3,few,CASSSMGGLETQYF,TGTGCCAGCAGCTCCATGGGGGGGCTGGAGACCCAGTACTTC
TRBD1,TRBJ2-2,TRBV9,-,CASSGRQGRSAGELFF,TGTGCCAGCAGCGGAAGACAGGGTCGGAGCGCCGGGGAGCTGTTTTTT
TRBD1,TRBJ2-1,TRBV4-3,once,CASSQHGPGQGYNEQFF,TGCGCCAGCAGCCAACACGGGCCGGGACAGGGTTACAATGAGCAGTTCTTC
-,TRBJ1-4,TRBV12-3/TRBV12-4,-,CASSLVQNEKLFF,TGTGCCAGCAGTTTAGTACAGAATGAAAAACTGTTTTTT
-,TRBJ2-7,TRBV5-1,-,CASSLGTEPHEQYF,TGCGCCAGCAGCTTGGGGACTGAACCCCACGAGCAGTACTTC
TRBD1,TRBJ1-4,TRBV4-1,-,CASSQLLTGGIGEKLFF,TGCGCCAGCAGCCAACTCCTGACAGGGGGCATCGGTGAAAAACTGTTTTTT
-,TRBJ1-5,TRBV3-1/TRBV3-2,few,CASSQGGMGNQPQHF,TGTGCCAGCAGCCAGGGGGGTATGGGCAATCAGCCCCAGCATTTT